This is a list of T cell receptor beta chains from one sample in a study of blood T cells in healthy people across ages. TCRdb reanalysed the 5' RACE reads using MiXCR and keeps one entry per CDR3 protein. In the table there are 1.5 million to 1.9 million distinct CDR3 sequences, approximately 43% of which are singletons. The specimen sequenced was blood. The receptors shown here come from a young woman in good health. CDR3s include the opening cysteine and the closing phenylalanine or tryptophan. Fields, in order: clone size, V gene, D gene, J gene, CDR3 DNA, CDR3 protein. A D gene is named only where the DNA matches it firmly. A clone size is listed for some rows: how often the clone was seen (once, few, many), or a class if it is expanded.

>few|TRBV7-7|NA|TRBJ2-1
TGTGCTAGCAGCTCTCTCTCCTCTCACAATGAGCAGTTCTTC
CASSSLSSHNEQFF
>NA|TRBV27|NA|TRBJ2-7
TGTGCCAGCAGTTCTACAGGGCTCTCCCAGTACTTC
CASSSTGLSQYF
>NA|TRBV29-1|TRBD2|TRBJ2-7
TGCAGCGTCATCAGCGGGAGCTCCTACAATGAGCAGTACTTC
CSVISGSSYNEQYF
>NA|TRBV6-5|TRBD1|TRBJ2-4
TGTGCCAGCAGTTACTCGGCGGGACAGGGTTTTGGCATTCAGTACTTC
CASSYSAGQGFGIQYF
>NA|TRBV7-9|NA|TRBJ1-6
TGTGCCAGCAGCTTATGGGGGGCGCGTAATTCACCCCTCCACTTT
CASSLWGARNSPLHF
>NA|TRBV20-1|TRBD1|TRBJ1-5
TGCAGTGCAAGACAGGGCAGGAGCAATCAGCCCCAGCATTTT
CSARQGRSNQPQHF
>NA|TRBV10-3|NA|TRBJ1-3
TGTGCCATCAGTGCCCAAATAGGGTCTGGAAACACCATATATTTT
CAISAQIGSGNTIYF
>few|TRBV12-3/TRBV12-4|NA|TRBJ1-4
TGTGCCAGCAGAACCAGGGGACGGTCAACTAATGAAAAACTGTTTTTT
CASRTRGRSTNEKLFF
>NA|TRBV7-2|NA|TRBJ2-5
TGTGCCAGCAGCTTAGCGGGGGGCTGGGGTGGAGAGACCCAGTACTTC
CASSLAGGWGGETQYF
>NA|TRBV14|NA|TRBJ2-3
TGTGCCAGCAGCCCGGACAGCCTACTACGCACAGATACGCAGTATTTT
CASSPDSLLRTDTQYF
>NA|TRBV7-9|TRBD1|TRBJ2-3
TGTGCCAGCAGCCGGACCGGACAGGATGGTTCCACAGATACGCAGTATTTT
CASSRTGQDGSTDTQYF
>NA|TRBV4-3|TRBD1|TRBJ2-2
TGCGCCAGCAGCCAAGATTACAGGGGGAACACCGGGGAGCTGTTTTTT
CASSQDYRGNTGELFF
>NA|TRBV6-6|TRBD2|TRBJ2-3
TGTGCCAGCAGTTACTCGGGCTCCGGGACTAGCTTGGATACGCAGTATTTT
CASSYSGSGTSLDTQYF
>NA|TRBV28|NA|TRBJ1-5
TGTGCCAGCACGGGCCGACCGGGACATTTCGCCCTTCGAAGCAATCAGCCCCGGCATTTT
CASTGRPGHFALRSNQPRHF
>NA|TRBV29-1|TRBD1|TRBJ1-2
TGCAGCGTTGACGTTACCGGGACAGGCTATGGCTACACCTTC
CSVDVTGTGYGYTF
>NA|TRBV6-5|NA|TRBJ2-7
TGTGCCAGCAGTAACGGGTCGCCCTACGAGCAGTACTTC
CASSNGSPYEQYF
>few|TRBV28|NA|TRBJ2-7
TGTGCCAGCAGTTGGAACAGGGAAATTAAGGAGGAGCAGTACTTC
CASSWNREIKEEQYF
>few|TRBV7-2|TRBD2|TRBJ2-7
TGTGCCAGCAGCCCGTCCCTAGCGGGGGCCTCCTACGAGCAGTACTTC
CASSPSLAGASYEQYF
>NA|TRBV27|NA|TRBJ2-7
TGTGCCAGCAGTTCAAGGGGGGGGGAATACAATGAGCAGTACTTC
CASSSRGGEYNEQYF
>NA|TRBV7-9|TRBD2|TRBJ2-3
TGTGCCAGCAGCTTAGAATGGCGGCGGGAGGGAGATACGCAGTATTTT
CASSLEWRREGDTQYF
>few|TRBV12-3/TRBV12-4|NA|TRBJ1-1
TGTGCCAGCAGTTTAGTTGGGTCTTTGGAAGCTTTCTTT
CASSLVGSLEAFF
>few|TRBV6-6|NA|TRBJ2-2
TGTGCCAGCAGGGACAGACCGAACACCGGGGAGCTGTTTTTT
CASRDRPNTGELFF
>NA|TRBV5-1|TRBD1|TRBJ1-1
TGCGCCGGCAGCAAGGACAGGGGGCACACTGAAGCTTTCTTT
CAGSKDRGHTEAFF
>few|TRBV29-1|NA|TRBJ2-1
TGCAGCATGAGGGACGCGTTCCAAAACAATGAGCAGTTCTTC
CSMRDAFQNNEQFF
>NA|TRBV5-1|NA|TRBJ1-1
TGCGCCAGCAGCTTTACCTCAAGGGGTTACACTGAAGCTTTCTTT
CASSFTSRGYTEAFF
>NA|TRBV7-2|TRBD2|TRBJ2-1
TGTGCCAGCAAGCGGGGGGATTCGAATGAGCAGTTCTTC
CASKRGDSNEQFF
>NA|TRBV20-1|NA|TRBJ1-2
TGCAGTGCTATCCCCGGTGGGGGTAACTATGGCTACACCTTC
CSAIPGGGNYGYTF
>few|TRBV27|NA|TRBJ1-4
TGTGCCAGTAGACCGGGACTCCTTAATGAAAAACTGTTTTTT
CASRPGLLNEKLFF
>NA|TRBV6-5|TRBD1|TRBJ1-1
TGTGCCAGCAGTTACTCGGACAGGGGGGAAACTGAAGCTTTCTTT
CASSYSDRGETEAFF